The 22 T cell receptor beta chains given below trace back to one sample, sequenced in a study of blood T cell repertoires in COVID-19 (TCRdb year 2020). The method behind the library was the immunoSEQ multiplex PCR assay. TCRdb took this table from immuneACCESS and kept in-frame rearrangements with V and J called. Such tables lack part of the clones; where checked against another copy, unresolved V genes explain under half of the gap, and the rest is unexplained. Counted in this sample were about 56,000 clones; approximately 88% of them appeared once. The leading ten clones occupy roughly 3.5% of the sample. Source material: peripheral blood. The receptors shown here come from a man aged 45 to 65 with active COVID-19.

The J gene is TRBJ2-4, the V gene TRBV10-1; 10 nucleotides agree with TRBD1. V gave up 1 base and J gave up 1 base; unmatched junction bases: 4. This CDR3 contains 17 residues. Germline CDR1 and CDR2: WNHNN and SYGVQD (reference sequence). CDR3 residues: CASSELGQGKAKNIQYF. The CDR3 DNA follows: TGCGCCAGCAGTGAGTTGGGACAGGGGAAGGCCAAAAACATTCAGTACTTC.

The chain employs TRBV7-9 and TRBJ2-5; D is perhaps TRBD1 (5 bases). The germline gives CDR1 SEHNR, CDR2 FQNEAQ (reference sequence). The length of the CDR3 is 14 residues. V lost 5 bases to trimming and J lost 10 bases, with 20 bases between them. The CDR3 nucleotides are TGTGCCAGCAGCGCGACACTAATCAAGGGGATCCAGTACTTC. It is translated as CASSATLIKGIQYF.

This chain links TRBV11-2 with TRBJ1-5; 10 bases line up with TRBD1. The germline gives CDR1 SGHAT, CDR2 FQNNGV. V lost 5 bases to trimming and J lost 4 bases; unmatched junction nucleotides: 2. This CDR3 region has 14 residues. Here the CDR3 reads CASSRDRGNQPQHF. CDR3 coding DNA: TGTGCCAGCAGCCGGGACAGGGGAAATCAGCCCCAGCATTTT.

The J gene is TRBJ2-1, the V gene TRBV5-1, with 12 bases that match TRBD2. Germline trimming cut 4 bases from V and 9 bases from J; bases unmatched to any gene: 8. The germline gives CDR1 SGHRS, CDR2 YFSETQ. This CDR3 contains 15 residues. The CDR3 DNA sequence: TGCGCCAGCAGCCCAACTAGCGGGGGGCCCCGTGAGCAGTTCTTC. Translation: CASSPTSGGPREQFF.

The chain uses TRBV7-2 and TRBJ1-3, with 8 positions matching TRBD1. CDR1 is SGHTA and CDR2 is FQGNSA in the germline V gene. Unmatched junction bases numbered 8, after V lost 6 bases and J lost 4 bases. The CDR3 runs 15 residues. The CDR3 loop reads CASRGMRTGGNTIYF. Here the CDR3 DNA reads TGTGCCAGCAGAGGGATGAGGACAGGGGGAAACACCATATATTTT.

This clone was picked up a small number of times. J is TRBJ1-5 and V is TRBV7-2, with D possibly TRBD1 on 5 matching bases. CDR1 is SGHTA, CDR2 FQGNSA, per germline. The V end was cut by 5 bases, the J end by 3 bases, with 11 bases between. The CDR3 extends over 14 amino acids. CDR3 DNA: TGTGCCAGCAGCCCCGGGGGTATCAATCAGCCCCAGCATTTT. Translated: CASSPGGINQPQHF.

This clone was seen more than once but under ten times. The chain carries TRBV3-1 (or the pseudogene TRBV3-2) and TRBJ1-5; 8 positions match TRBD1. Germline CDR1 and CDR2: LGHDT and YNNKEL (reference sequence). V shed 0 bases, J shed 12 bases, and the junction held 1 base outside the gene matches. This CDR3 region has 12 residues. CDR3 residues: CASSQEGQGQHF. CDR3 coding DNA: TGTGCCAGCAGCCAAGAAGGACAGGGCCAGCATTTT.

The chain links TRBV5-4 to TRBJ2-3; no clear D gene. V lost 2 bases and J 4 bases, leaving 11 bases between the germline ends. This CDR3 region has 14 residues. Germline-derived CDR1 and CDR2 are SGHNT and YYREEE (reference sequence). CDR3 in amino acids: CASSLRHISDTQYF. Here the CDR3 DNA reads TGTGCCAGCAGCTTAAGACATATATCAGATACGCAGTATTTT.

This clone was recorded once. The chain recombines TRBV6-2 or TRBV6-3 with TRBJ2-4; 13 nucleotides match TRBD2. The ends lost 2 bases at V and 4 bases at J; junction bases unmatched: 2. The germline V gene has CDR1 MNHEY and CDR2 SVGEGT. The length of the CDR3 is 16 residues. In DNA, the CDR3 is TGTGCCAGCAGTTACGGGACTAGCGGGGTGAAAAACATTCAGTACTTC. Amino acid sequence: CASSYGTSGVKNIQYF.

The V gene is TRBV7-8, the J gene TRBJ2-7; D not resolved. Trimming left V 1 base short and J 4 bases short, with 8 bases between. Germline V gene lookup returns CDR1 SGHVS and CDR2 FQNEAQ. The CDR3 spans 13 residues. CDR3 in DNA: TGTGCCAGCAGCTTAGATTTCGAGTACGAGCAGTACTTC. This gives the protein CASSLDFEYEQYF. Full variable domain (rest looked up from reference TRBV7-8 and TRBJ2-7): GAGVSQSPRYKVAKRGQDVALRCDPISGHVSLFWYQQALGQGPEFLTYFQNEAQLDKSGLPSDRFFAERPEGSVSTLKIQRTQQEDSAVYLCASSLDFEYEQYFGPGTRLTVT.

CDR3 nucleotide sequence: TGTGCCAGCAGCAAGGACAGGGGCGCGCAGTATTTT. This translates into CASSKDRGAQYF. This chain connects TRBV7-2 to TRBJ2-3, with TRBD1 matching 9 bases. CDR1 is SGHTA, CDR2 FQGNSA, per germline. CDR3 length equals 12 residues. With V trimmed by 5 bases and J by 10 bases, 4 bases remained unmatched.

The genes are TRBV29-1 and TRBJ1-1, with TRBD1 matching over 7 bases. J lost 0 bases, V lost 7 bases, and 5 bases had no gene match. Germline CDR1 and CDR2: SQVTM and ANQGSEA. This CDR3 is 13 amino acids long. As DNA, the CDR3 is TGCAGCGGGAAGGGACAGATGAACACTGAAGCTTTCTTT. Protein product: CSGKGQMNTEAFF.

This chain connects TRBV30 to TRBJ1-4; D is possibly TRBD1 (6 bases). The CDR3 spans 15 residues. Trimming cost V 4 bases and J 3 bases, with 15 bases left between them. In germline, CDR1 is GTSNPN, CDR2 SVGIG (reference sequence). Here the CDR3 reads CAWTLGGGPNEKLFF. The CDR3 coding sequence is TGTGCCTGGACCCTCGGGGGGGGGCCTAATGAAAAACTGTTTTTT.

The rearrangement links TRBV4-3 to TRBJ2-6; D possibly corresponds to TRBD1 (6 bases). V shed 0 bases and J shed 2 bases, with 8 bases lying between them. Per the germline V gene, CDR1 is LGHNA and CDR2 is YSLEER. This CDR3 region has 16 residues. This CDR3 reads CASSQEAGAGANVLTF. In DNA, the CDR3 is TGCGCCAGCAGCCAAGAGGCAGGGGCTGGGGCCAACGTCCTGACTTTC.

V gene TRBV24-1 combines with J gene TRBJ2-1, with D perhaps matching TRBD1 (5 bases). The CDR3 covers 16 residues. Trimming took 3 bases from V and 5 from J, leaving 16 bases between them. The germline CDR1 and CDR2 sequences are KGHDR and SFDVKD. In DNA, the CDR3 is TGTGCCACCAGTGATCGACAAGGGGTAGGGAACAATGAGCAGTTCTTC. Its translation: CATSDRQGVGNNEQFF.

This chain connects TRBV7-2 to TRBJ1-2; D gene unclear. V lost 2 bases and J lost 8, with 9 bases in between. CDR3 length: 12 residues. Looked up from germline, CDR1 is SGHTA and CDR2 is FQGNSA. The CDR3 nucleotides are TGTGCCAGCAGCTTATACTCGAGCGGCTACACCTTC. It translates to CASSLYSSGYTF.

The chain uses TRBV6-5 and TRBJ1-1, with TRBD1 as a possible D gene (6 bases). The germline V gene has CDR1 MNHEY and CDR2 SVGAGI. Trimming pared 6 bases from V and 9 bases from J, leaving 17 bases between. This CDR3 region has 13 residues. Here the CDR3 DNA reads TGTGCCAGCAGAGAGGACAGAGCGATCAAAGCTTTCTTT. This codes for CASREDRAIKAFF.

This chain connects TRBV5-5 to TRBJ1-3; TRBD1 is a possible D gene (5 bases). CDR1 SGHKS and CDR2 YYEKEE come from the germline V gene (reference sequence). V gave up 0 bases and J gave up 3 bases, with 10 bases separating them. This CDR3 is 15 amino acids long. The CDR3 DNA reads as TGTGCCAGCAGCTTGGCGATAGGGGTTGGAAACACCATATATTTT. As protein: CASSLAIGVGNTIYF.

A few counts support this clone. The chain employs TRBV10-2 and TRBJ2-5, with TRBD2 matching 10 bases. Germline trimming cut 6 bases from V and 5 bases from J; bases unmatched to any gene: 9. Looked up from germline, CDR1 is WSHSY and CDR2 is SAAADI. This CDR3 is 15 amino acids long. DNA for the CDR3: TGCGCCAGCAGGTCTACTAGCGGGGTAGGGGAGACCCAGTACTTC. As protein: CASRSTSGVGETQYF.

The chain combines TRBV6-6 with TRBJ2-2, with 7 bases matching TRBD1. The germline V gene has CDR1 MNHNY and CDR2 SVGAGI (reference sequence). The CDR3 length is 14 residues. After removal of 4 bases from V and 7 bases from J, the junction contained 6 bases not matched to a gene. CDR3 in DNA: TGTGCCAGCAGTTCCGGACAGGTTAGCGGGGAGCTGTTTTTT. This translates into CASSSGQVSGELFF.

The chain has TRBV6-2 or TRBV6-3 and TRBJ1-5, with 7 bases fitting TRBD1. This CDR3 is 18 amino acids long. V was pared by 6 bases and J by 7 bases, with 21 bases of the junction left unmatched. The germline V gene encodes CDR1 MNHEY and CDR2 SVGEGT. The CDR3 DNA follows: TGTGCCAGCAGCCTCCCGACAGGGCTATTCCGAGGGGTACAGCCCCAGCATTTT. Its translation is CASSLPTGLFRGVQPQHF.

This chain's CDR3 is CASSLGQALGQYF. The CDR3 coding sequence is TGCGCCAGCAGCTTGGGACAGGCCCTTGGGCAGTATTTT. The chain employs TRBV5-1 and TRBJ2-3; possibly TRBD1 for D (6 bases). V lost 0 bases and J 11 bases, leaving 13 bases between the germline ends. CDR1 is SGHRS and CDR2 is YFSETQ in the germline V gene. This CDR3 has 13 residues.